This TCR beta chain was observed in a study of cytomegalovirus exposure and HLA in healthy donors. Whole-study findings and limits: Researchers reported that a few CMV-associated chains were confirmed in vitro as CMV antigen-specific. Investigators reported 150 to 200 TCR beta chains as tied to cytomegalovirus. There were some public TCRs occurring in many donors, but most TCR sequences were rare.

Primers for the PCR totalled 60 Vbeta and 13 Jbeta. Profiled with immunoSEQ multiplex PCR; TCRdb holds only in-frame clones, not every one. Of fewer than 200,000 clones in the sample, about 82% were seen once. CDR3 size: 14 residues. Germline V gene sequence: CDR1 MDHEN, CDR2 SYDVKM. Trimming at V came to 6 bases and at J to 8 bases, leaving 8 bases not matched to a gene. Comments on this clone: Its antigen is still unknown.

The sequenced material came from PBMCs. The rearrangement uses TRBV28 and TRBJ1-4, with TRBD1 matching 8 bases. The TCR sequence derives from a woman aged 18-29 years in good health and CMV-seronegative. The CDR3 nucleotides read TGTGCCAGCAGCTTAACAGGGGGACTCGAAAAACTGTTTTTT. The encoded protein is CASSLTGGLEKLFF.